This T cell receptor beta chain came from a study of T cells in Graves' hyperthyroidism and ophthalmopathy. It was RNA transcripts that yielded the amplified TCR beta CDR3 regions. TCR CDR3 regions were first amplified by RT-PCR with HTBI primers. One entry per CDR3 protein, called by TCRdb with MiXCR from the multiplex PCR reads. The sample has some 760,000 distinct CDR3 sequences, about 14% seen once. Stable Graves' hyperthyroidism meant no ophthalmopathy progression within 18 months. Hyperthyroidism, newly diagnosed and lasting under 2 months, affected patients aged 18 to 65. Clinical symptoms, serum thyroxine and TRAb, thyroid ultrasound and orbital computed tomography together formed the diagnostic basis. This clonotype was detected ten times or more. Its matching antigen is unknown. The V and J ends lost 5 bases and 4 bases respectively, with 12 bases between them. Germline V lookup: CDR1 SGHTA, CDR2 FQGTGA. The CDR3 sequence is 13 residues long.

The study's findings and limits: Prediction of ophthalmopathy progression came a median around 6.5 months pre-onset.

V usage is TRBV7-3 and J usage is TRBJ2-7; possibly TRBD1 for D (5 bases). The receptor's source is a woman aged 18 to 35 with Graves' hyperthyroidism. Sequenced input: blood. CDR3 in DNA: TGTGCCAGCAGCAAGGGGTGGGGATACGAGCAGTACTTC. Encoded protein: CASSKGWGYEQYF.